This TCR beta chain stems from a study of breast tumors, draining lymph nodes, adjacent tissues. The study's findings and limits: The lymph node origin of tumor T cells was framed as consistent with a hypothesis, not demonstrated. Tumor TCR diversity was below lymph nodes but above nontumor tissue. Most tumor T cells seemingly derive from lymph node, then expand in tumor.

This clonotype was recorded at least ten times. The target antigen is unknown. In TCRdb, the multiplex PCR reads were re-called with MiXCR into one record per CDR3 protein. Among approximately 90,000 distinct CDR3 sequences listed, approximately 29% were seen once. The lymph nodes were axillary draining lymph nodes from breast cancer patients. With 0 bases removed from V and 4 bases from J, the gap between germline ends came to 17 bases. This CDR3 is built from 18 residues. Germline-derived CDR1 and CDR2 are SGDLS and YYNGEE. This TCR was recovered from a female donor with breast cancer. Some clones in this sample may be carry-over from other donors' samples. The gene calls are TRBV9 and TRBJ1-6; possibly TRBD1 for D (6 bases). Sequenced sample: axillary lymph node tissue. CDR3: CASSVDDFRGTYNSPLHF. CDR3 nucleotide sequence: TGTGCCAGCAGCGTAGATGACTTTAGGGGGACTTATAATTCACCCCTCCACTTT.